This T cell receptor (beta chain) comes out of a study of blood T cells in healthy people across ages. Study-wide context: Template switching caught about one barcoded beta molecule for each two T cells.

Whole-study findings and limits: Bulk PBMC profiling left naive and antigen-experienced comparisons inconclusive. Age brought a roughly linear fall in TCR beta diversity measured per million T cells.

Approximately 9.6 milliliters of peripheral blood were drawn from each donor into EDTA-treated tubes. A second roughly 6 to 11 cycle PCR used barcoded and J-beta primers. TCRdb recomputed calls from the 5' RACE reads with MiXCR, one row per CDR3 protein. The table includes 1.4 million to 1.5 million distinct CDR3 sequences, roughly 40% detected once. Details on this clonotype: Its antigen is unidentified.

With V trimmed by 4 bases and J by 0 bases, 3 bases remained unmatched. The CDR3 length is 16 residues. Germline V gives CDR1 SNHLY, CDR2 FYNNEI. Sequencing used blood. The rearrangement links TRBV2 to TRBJ2-3, with 11 nucleotides matching TRBD2. The receptor comes from a young woman in good health. CDR3 sequence reads: CASSGLAGFSTDTQYF. In DNA, the CDR3 is TGTGCCAGCAGTGGACTAGCGGGATTTAGCACAGATACGCAGTATTTT.